This is a list of T cell receptor beta chains from one sample in a study of blood T cells in healthy people across ages. Via MiXCR, TCRdb re-called the 5' RACE reads, giving one row per CDR3 protein. The sample holds 1.8 million or so distinct CDR3 sequences; around 40% are singletons and the top ten take under 30%. Sequenced sample: blood. Every receptor here comes from a human donor in good health. CDR3s leave out the opening cysteine and the closing phenylalanine or tryptophan. The D gene is left open where the match is weak.

d_gene	j_gene	v_gene	CDR3aa
TRBD1	TRBJ1-2	TRBV6-1	ASSLRTGGIINYGYT
TRBD1	TRBJ1-2	TRBV6-6	ASSYPPGGGYGYT
-	TRBJ2-7	TRBV12-3/TRBV12-4	ASSHAGQIDYEQY
-	TRBJ2-1	TRBV7-9	ASSPHSSYNEQF
TRBD2	TRBJ2-3	TRBV7-2	ASSSSSGSGDTQY
TRBD1	TRBJ1-6	TRBV9	ASSVEVTGEGNLH
-	TRBJ2-1	TRBV5-1	ASSQSGAEQF
-	TRBJ1-6	TRBV10-3	AISGVGEDNSPLH
TRBD1	TRBJ2-5	TRBV20-1	SAYPFPGQGTQETQY
-	TRBJ2-3	TRBV29-1	SAASIRDSTDTQY
TRBD2	TRBJ2-5	TRBV29-1	SALPGGPKETQY
-	TRBJ2-3	TRBV20-1	SAEPLRGLADTQY
-	TRBJ2-1	TRBV5-1	ATVDEDGVQF
TRBD1	TRBJ2-3	TRBV20-1	SAPDRAASTDTQY
-	TRBJ2-5	TRBV29-1	SVGEPVGIETQY
TRBD1	TRBJ2-1	TRBV24-1	ATSDRRDRGSNEQF
TRBD1	TRBJ2-4	TRBV29-1	SVDRGSYNEQY
-	-	TRBV12-3/TRBV12-4	ASSLGGDLWETQY
-	-	TRBV7-2	ASSRRENIQY
-	TRBJ2-3	TRBV9	ASSVALSRGADTQY
TRBD2	TRBJ2-1	TRBV12-3/TRBV12-4	ASSTGTRNDKRYNEQF
-	TRBJ1-2	TRBV12-3/TRBV12-4	ASSHGRSNGYT
-	TRBJ2-3	TRBV5-1	ASSLNPLKDTQY
TRBD1	TRBJ2-1	TRBV24-1	ATSDPAVGGTGETYNEQF
TRBD1	TRBJ2-3	TRBV15	ATSQGTGTDTQY
-	TRBJ1-6	TRBV5-5	ASSSTGVVDSPLH
TRBD2	TRBJ2-5	TRBV7-2	ASSFYGGAHTGETQY
TRBD2	TRBJ2-7	TRBV4-3	ASSQAREGEQY
-	TRBJ2-3	TRBV27	ASSLGLDTDTQY
-	TRBJ2-1	TRBV5-6	VSSLVVFRNYNEQF
-	TRBJ2-1	TRBV6-2/TRBV6-3	ASSQTRSSYNEQF
TRBD1	TRBJ2-1	TRBV9	ASSGVGQGFYEQF
TRBD2	-	TRBV5-4	ASSAGTKVEQY
TRBD2	TRBJ2-1	TRBV27	ASSFFTRLAGNEQF
TRBD1	TRBJ2-7	TRBV18	ASSSWDRAYEQY
TRBD2	TRBJ2-1	TRBV29-1	SVESDGTSGIGEQF
-	TRBJ1-1	TRBV3-1	ASSQQPNTEAF
TRBD2	TRBJ2-3	TRBV7-2	ASSLAAFLITDTQY
-	TRBJ2-7	TRBV24-1	ATSDPVTYEQY
-	TRBJ2-5	TRBV7-2	ASSLAGRRHGETQY
-	-	TRBV12-3/TRBV12-4	ASSFHIGDHEQY
-	TRBJ1-2	TRBV4-2	ASSPTKRDTYLYGYT
TRBD1	TRBJ2-7	TRBV7-3	ASSSGGPHYEQY